Presented here are 11 T cell receptor beta chains from one specimen sequenced in a study of T cell responses to AZD1222 COVID-19 vaccine. Generated by immunoSEQ multiplex PCR, the TCRdb table keeps only in-frame clones and is missing some. The sample consists of 150,000 or so clones, about 86% of them appearing once. Sequenced here: peripheral blood, sampled on day 0 of MenACWY control vaccination. All receptors come from an adult in good health.

This sequence joins TRBV3-1 (or the pseudogene TRBV3-2) and TRBJ2-1, with 10 nucleotides matching TRBD1. CDR1 and CDR2 (germline): LGHDT, YNNKEL (reference sequence). With V trimmed by 7 bases and J by 4 bases, 10 bases remained unmatched. The CDR3 consists of 16 residues. The CDR3 coding sequence is TGTGCCAGCATAAAGAGTCCGGGACAGGGGTACAATGAGCAGTTCTTC. This encodes CASIKSPGQGYNEQFF.

This chain links TRBV4-1 with TRBJ1-1; D gene ambiguous. The germline V gene has CDR1 MGHRA and CDR2 YSYEKL. V gave up 2 bases and J gave up 1 base, with 20 bases separating them. The CDR3 runs to 18 residues. The CDR3 region is CASSQLPPAGPRNTEAFF. CDR3 DNA: TGCGCCAGCAGCCAACTTCCCCCGGCGGGTCCTCGGAACACTGAAGCTTTCTTT.

This clone was recorded a few times. The chain uses TRBV4-1 and TRBJ2-7; no firm D call. The CDR3 is made up of 13 amino acids. From germline, CDR1 is MGHRA and CDR2 YSYEKL. With 1 base removed from V and 2 bases from J, the gap between germline ends came to 6 bases. For the CDR3, the DNA is TGCGCCAGCAGCCAAGTGCTGGCCTACGAGCAGTACTTC. Its translation is CASSQVLAYEQYF.

The rearrangement uses TRBV28 and TRBJ1-2; TRBD1 matches 10 bases. The CDR3 sequence is 15 residues long. Germline V gene sequence: CDR1 MDHEN, CDR2 SYDVKM. Trimming removed 6 bases from V and 6 bases from J; junction bases left unmatched: 10. Here the CDR3 DNA reads TGTGCCAGCAGAAGACCGGGACAGGGGAATAATGGCTACACCTTC. It specifies CASRRPGQGNNGYTF.

The V and J genes are TRBV28 and TRBJ1-6; D is uncertain. The CDR3 length is 12 residues. Germline V gene lookup returns CDR1 MDHEN and CDR2 SYDVKM. Trimming pared 6 bases from V and 5 bases from J, leaving 5 bases between. The CDR3 spells CASRENNSPLHF. CDR3 nucleotides: TGTGCCAGCAGGGAGAATAATTCACCCCTCCACTTT.

This chain connects TRBV27 to TRBJ2-7, with a weak D call TRBD2 (6 bases). V shed 8 bases and J shed 0 bases, with 8 bases lying between them. The CDR3 extends over 12 amino acids. Germline V gives CDR1 MNHEY, CDR2 SMNVEV (reference sequence). Written as DNA, the CDR3 is TGTGCCAGCGGGGGAGGCTCCTACGAGCAGTACTTC. Translation: CASGGGSYEQYF.

The V and J genes are TRBV19 and TRBJ1-1; D not resolved. In germline, CDR1 is LNHDA, CDR2 SQIVND (reference sequence). Trimming took off 5 bases at V and 5 bases at J, with 9 bases between the two ends. The CDR3 contains 12 residues. The CDR3 DNA is TGTGCCAGTAGTGGAGGGTGGACTGAAGCTTTCTTT. This encodes CASSGGWTEAFF. Full variable domain (outside the CDR3, taken from reference TRBV19 and TRBJ1-1): DGGITQSPKYLFRKEGQNVTLSCEQNLNHDAMYWYRQDPGQGLRLIYYSQIVNDFQKGDIAEGYSVSREKKESFPLTVTSAQKNPTAFYLCASSGGWTEAFFGQGTRLTVV.

This clone has more than one count but fewer than ten. CDR3 DNA sequence: TGTGCCAGCAGAGTTCAGGGGCCAGCGAACACTGAAGCTTTCTTT. Its protein is CASRVQGPANTEAFF. This chain uses TRBV28 with TRBJ1-1; a weak D match, TRBD1 (6 bases). From germline, CDR1 is MDHEN and CDR2 SYDVKM. Trimming took off 6 bases at V and 1 base at J, with 15 bases between the two ends. The CDR3 totals 15 residues.

The chain recombines TRBV19 with TRBJ2-7; 12 bases fit TRBD1. CDR3 size: 15 residues. CDR1 and CDR2 from the germline V gene are LNHDA and SQIVND (reference sequence). V gave up 3 bases and J gave up 0 bases; unmatched junction bases: 0. The DNA of the CDR3 is TGTGCCAGTAGTATGGGACAGGGGGCCTCCTACGAGCAGTACTTC. Translating gives CASSMGQGASYEQYF.

This sequence joins TRBV9 and TRBJ2-2; 9 bases align to TRBD2. V was clipped by 0 bases and J by 1 base; unmatched bases: 4. The CDR3 runs 17 residues. Germline CDR1 reads SGDLS; CDR2 reads YYNGEE. In nucleotides, the CDR3 is TGTGCCAGCAGCGTAGCGGCTAGCGGGGTGAACACCGGGGAGCTGTTTTTT. It translates to CASSVAASGVNTGELFF.

V is TRBV19 and J is TRBJ2-1; perhaps TRBD2 as D (6 bases). Trimming pared 3 bases from V and 7 bases from J, leaving 13 bases between. The CDR3 consists of 14 residues. The germline V gene encodes CDR1 LNHDA and CDR2 SQIVND (reference sequence). The CDR3 reads CASSMGGARNEQFF. The CDR3 DNA sequence: TGTGCCAGTAGTATGGGCGGGGCTAGGAATGAGCAGTTCTTC.